The 2 T cell receptor beta chains listed next were all sequenced from one sample in a study of cytomegalovirus exposure and HLA in healthy donors. The PCR ran on 60 Vbeta and 13 Jbeta primers. Data came from immunoSEQ multiplex PCR; TCRdb stores just in-frame clones and leaves some out. The sample carries some 140,000 clones, approximately 90% recorded once. Input material: PBMCs. Every receptor here comes from a woman aged 25-40 years in good health and CMV-seronegative.

With regard to this clone: The same CDR3 can be traced to other DNA sequences in this sample. The chain joins TRBV7-2 to TRBJ2-5, with D unresolved. CDR3 length: 12 residues. Trimming pared 5 bases from V and 3 bases from J, leaving 7 bases between. CDR1 is SGHTA and CDR2 is FQGNSA in the germline V gene. CDR3 sequence (DNA): TGTGCCAGCAGCCACACGAAAGAGACCCAGTACTTC. As protein: CASSHTKETQYF.

J is TRBJ1-4 and V is TRBV15; D remains ambiguous. V shed 1 base and J shed 0 bases, with 6 bases lying between them. This CDR3 has 15 residues. CDR1 and CDR2 from the germline V gene are LNHNV and YYDKDF (reference sequence). The CDR3 loop is CATSRVRATNEKLFF. For the CDR3, the DNA is TGTGCCACCAGCAGAGTAAGAGCAACTAATGAAAAACTGTTTTTT.